Following are 13 T cell receptor beta chains from one sample sequenced in a study of T cells in Graves' hyperthyroidism and ophthalmopathy. RNA transcripts provided the source from which TCR beta CDR3 regions were amplified. A first-round RT-PCR of the TCR CDR3 used the HTBI primer set. TCRdb passed the multiplex PCR reads through MiXCR, listing each CDR3 protein once. Of approximately 520,000 distinct CDR3 sequences in the sample, less than 25% were seen once. What was sequenced was blood. These receptors all come from a man between 18 and 35 years old with Graves' hyperthyroidism.

The rearrangement links TRBV28 to TRBJ2-7, with 9 bases lining up with TRBD1. The germline V gene has CDR1 MDHEN and CDR2 SYDVKM. V shed 7 bases, J shed 2 bases, and the junction held 9 bases outside the gene matches. There are 15 residues in the CDR3. The CDR3 sequence: CASTLSGQGPYEQYF. The DNA for the CDR3 is TGTGCCAGCACACTTTCGGGACAGGGACCCTACGAGCAGTACTTC.

This clonotype was seen ten or more times. The CDR3, as DNA: TGTGCCAGCAGCCCCCCAGGACAGGCTCTCTACGAGCAGTACTTC. Translating gives CASSPPGQALYEQYF. J is TRBJ2-7 and V is TRBV11-2; 7 bases align to TRBD1. Germline CDR1 and CDR2: SGHAT and FQNNGV. Trimming at V came to 5 bases and at J to 3 bases, leaving 10 bases not matched to a gene. CDR3 length: 15 residues.

This clonotype was counted ten times or more. This chain connects TRBV7-9 to TRBJ2-7, with TRBD2 as a possible D gene (6 bases). Germline V gene lookup returns CDR1 SEHNR and CDR2 FQNEAQ (reference sequence). This CDR3 comprises 14 residues. The V and J ends lost 2 bases and 7 bases respectively, with 15 bases between them. The CDR3 bases are TGTGCCAGCAGCTTAAGTATCGGGGGTGAGGAGCAGTACTTC. This gives the protein CASSLSIGGEEQYF.

V gene TRBV6-1 combines with J gene TRBJ1-1, with D hard to call. Between the trimmed V and J ends, which lost 8 bases and 0 bases, there was a span of 16 bases. Looked up from germline, CDR1 is MNHNS and CDR2 is SASEGT. The CDR3 extends over 15 amino acids. Here the CDR3 DNA reads TGTGCCAGCCGGATACAGCGCGAGCTGAACACTGAAGCTTTCTTT. Amino acids: CASRIQRELNTEAFF.

This chain connects TRBV6-5 to TRBJ1-1; D unresolved. The CDR3 totals 14 residues. Trimming stripped 2 bases from V and 0 bases from J, with 7 bases between. CDR1 is MNHEY and CDR2 is SVGAGI in the germline V gene. Here the CDR3 DNA reads TGTGCCAGCAGTTACCTGGCGGTGAACACTGAAGCTTTCTTT. Protein product: CASSYLAVNTEAFF.

There are many counts of this clonotype. The V call is TRBV4-1, the J call TRBJ1-2; 9 bases line up with TRBD1. This CDR3 is 13 amino acids long. The germline gives CDR1 MGHRA, CDR2 YSYEKL. Losses at the gene ends were 4 bases for V and 8 bases for J; bases not matched to a gene: 5. CDR3 coding DNA: TGCGCCAGCAGCCTGACAGGGGGGGAAGGCTACACCTTC. This encodes CASSLTGGEGYTF.

This clonotype was found many times. The chain recombines TRBV6-1 with TRBJ2-5; 9 nucleotides match TRBD1. The junction had 7 bases not matched to a gene; V was cut back by 5 bases and J by 3 bases. The germline CDR1 and CDR2 sequences are MNHNS and SASEGT. CDR3 size: 15 residues. CDR3 bases: TGTGCCAGCAGTCGACCCGGGACAGGGAAAGAGACCCAGTACTTC. It yields the protein CASSRPGTGKETQYF.

This clonotype was counted ten times or more. An end of the junction differs from the germline gene, which may be a read error. This sequence joins TRBV12-5 and TRBJ1-3, with D possibly TRBD1 on 5 matching bases. The CDR3 is 13 residues long. The germline gives CDR1 LGHNT, CDR2 FRNRAP. The CDR3 coding sequence is TGTGCTAGTGGTTTGGCCCTCCGGGGGACCGGAAATTTT. Translated: CASGLALRGTGNF.

The table lists this clonotype with many counts. This chain links TRBV4-1 with TRBJ1-1; D is uncertain. V lost 5 bases to trimming and J lost 5 bases, with 12 bases between them. Germline V CDR1 and CDR2: MGHRA, YSYEKL. The CDR3 extends over 13 amino acids. CDR3 region: CASSYQGETEAFF. The CDR3 DNA reads as TGCGCCAGCAGCTATCAAGGAGAGACTGAAGCTTTCTTT.

The chain links TRBV19 to TRBJ1-2; 7 bases map to TRBD1. This CDR3 is 15 amino acids long. J gave up 3 bases and V 5 bases, and 9 bases lay outside the gene matches. The germline V gene encodes CDR1 LNHDA and CDR2 SQIVND (reference sequence). DNA for the CDR3: TGTGCCAGTAGTCTCAAATCCGGGACAGACTATGGCTACACCTTC. This translates into CASSLKSGTDYGYTF.

This clonotype occurred many times. The chain is built from TRBV19 and TRBJ2-7; D may be TRBD1 (6 bases). V was cut by 5 bases and J by 1 base, with 9 bases left in between. Germline values: CDR1 LNHDA, CDR2 SQIVND (reference sequence). The CDR3 sequence is 13 residues long. CDR3 DNA: TGTGCCAGTAGTGTGCAGGGGTCCTACGAGCAGTACTTC. Its protein product is CASSVQGSYEQYF. The variable domain in full, with the rest retrieved from reference TRBV19 and TRBJ2-7, is DGGITQSPKYLFRKEGQNVTLSCEQNLNHDAMYWYRQDPGQGLRLIYYSQIVNDFQKGDIAEGYSVSREKKESFPLTVTSAQKNPTAFYLCASSVQGSYEQYFGPGTRLTVT.

The CDR3 DNA reads TGTGCCAGCAGCTTACTAACGCGGACAGGTCCGAATTCACCCCTCCACTTT. Its protein product is CASSLLTRTGPNSPLHF. The rearrangement joins TRBV7-8 to TRBJ1-6, with TRBD1 identical over 7 bases. The CDR3 totals 17 residues. The ends lost 2 bases at V and 7 bases at J; junction bases unmatched: 11. The germline gives CDR1 SGHVS, CDR2 FQNEAQ.

In its sample, this clonotype was seen a few times. J is TRBJ2-2 and V is TRBV11-1; D is perhaps TRBD1 or TRBD2 (5 bases each). The germline gives CDR1 SGHAT, CDR2 FQDESV (reference sequence). There are 17 residues in the CDR3. V was shortened by 5 bases and J by 0 bases, with 16 bases between the two germline ends. DNA of the CDR3: TGTGCCAGCAGCCCCCCGGGACGGCTAACGAACACCGGGGAGCTGTTTTTT. Its protein product is CASSPPGRLTNTGELFF.